Sequencing of this T cell receptor beta chain was carried out in a study of T cells in Graves' hyperthyroidism and ophthalmopathy. Overall study context: Sampling of peripheral blood happened at initial diagnosis, prior to any treatment.

Study-wide findings and caveats: A model of 13 V-J features distinguished ophthalmopathy from stable hyperthyroidism.

Authors of the study amplified TCR beta CDR3 regions from RNA transcripts. The HTBI primer set drove a first-round RT-PCR of the TCR CDR3. Using its own MiXCR run on the multiplex PCR reads, TCRdb lists one record per CDR3 protein. The sample has approximately 640,000 distinct CDR3 sequences, 15% to 20% seen once. On this clonotype: Its specificity is unknown. A much larger clonotype is one base distant, so this may be a read error.

The CDR3 length is 12 residues. From germline, CDR1 is SGHAT and CDR2 FQNNGV. Those with hyperthyroidism were 18 to 65 years old, newly diagnosed, and ill for under 2 months. This sequence was found in a man in his forties or fifties with Graves' hyperthyroidism. The sample consisted of blood. The V and J genes are TRBV11-2 and TRBJ2-7, with 7 bases fitting TRBD2. This CDR3 reads CANSRGAYEQYF. CDR3 in DNA: TGTGCCAACAGCCGGGGGGCCTACGAGCAGTACTTC.